This T cell receptor beta chain comes out of a study of blood T cell repertoires in COVID-19. The V gene lost 3 bases and the J gene lost 1 base, with 9 bases spanning the gap. The germline CDR1 and CDR2 sequences are DFQATT and SNEGSKA (reference sequence). This CDR3 has 13 amino acids. Assay used: immunoSEQ multiplex PCR; TCRdb lists only in-frame clones, some missing. The profile shows about 190,000 clones, about 86% of them singletons. The rearrangement uses TRBV20-1 and TRBJ1-1; D remains ambiguous. The receptor's source is a man under 40 with active or convalescent COVID-19. The sample consisted of peripheral blood. This CDR3 is CSASGPGNTEAFF. The CDR3 region has the DNA TGCAGTGCTAGTGGTCCCGGGAACACTGAAGCTTTCTTT.